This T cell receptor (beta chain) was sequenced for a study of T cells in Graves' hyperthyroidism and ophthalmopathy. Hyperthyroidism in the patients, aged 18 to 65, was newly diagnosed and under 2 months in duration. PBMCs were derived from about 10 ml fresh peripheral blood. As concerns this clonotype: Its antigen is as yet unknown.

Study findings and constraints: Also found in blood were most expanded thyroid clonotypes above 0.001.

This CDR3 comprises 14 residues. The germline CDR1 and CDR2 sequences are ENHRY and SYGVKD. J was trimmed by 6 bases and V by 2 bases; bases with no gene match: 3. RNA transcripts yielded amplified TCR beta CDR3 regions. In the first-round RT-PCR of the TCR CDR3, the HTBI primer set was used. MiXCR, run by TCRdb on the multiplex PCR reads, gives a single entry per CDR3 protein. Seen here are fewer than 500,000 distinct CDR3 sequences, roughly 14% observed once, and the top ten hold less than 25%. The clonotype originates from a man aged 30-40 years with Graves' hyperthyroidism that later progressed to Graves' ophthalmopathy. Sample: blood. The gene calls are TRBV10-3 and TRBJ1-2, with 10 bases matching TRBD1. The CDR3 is CAISERDRGHGYTF. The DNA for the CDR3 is TGTGCCATCAGTGAGCGGGACAGGGGTCATGGCTACACCTTC.